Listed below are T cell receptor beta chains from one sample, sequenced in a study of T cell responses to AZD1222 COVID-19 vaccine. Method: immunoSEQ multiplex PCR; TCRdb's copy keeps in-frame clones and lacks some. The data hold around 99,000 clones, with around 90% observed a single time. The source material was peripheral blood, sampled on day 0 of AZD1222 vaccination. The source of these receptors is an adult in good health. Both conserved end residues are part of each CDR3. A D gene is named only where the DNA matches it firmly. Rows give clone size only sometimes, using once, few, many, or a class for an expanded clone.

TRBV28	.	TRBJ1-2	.	CASIPTPQGDYGYTF	TGTGCCAGCATTCCAACCCCACAGGGTGACTATGGCTACACCTTC
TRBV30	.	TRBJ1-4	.	CAWSKGLGEKLFF	TGTGCCTGGAGTAAGGGGCTCGGGGAAAAACTGTTTTTT
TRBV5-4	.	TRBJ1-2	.	CASSEKRGSYGYTF	TGTGCCAGCAGCGAAAAGAGGGGATCCTATGGCTACACCTTC
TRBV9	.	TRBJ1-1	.	CASSVETGKFTEAFF	TGTGCCAGCAGCGTAGAAACAGGGAAGTTCACTGAAGCTTTCTTT
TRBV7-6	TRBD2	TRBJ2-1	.	CASGGLAGPDDYNEQFF	TGTGCCAGCGGAGGACTAGCGGGACCAGACGACTACAATGAGCAGTTCTTC
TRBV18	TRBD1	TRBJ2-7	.	CASSPRTGSYEQYF	TGTGCCAGCTCACCACGGACAGGGTCCTACGAGCAGTACTTC
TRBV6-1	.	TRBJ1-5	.	CASSEGTASVQPQHF	TGTGCCAGCAGTGAAGGGACGGCTTCTGTTCAGCCCCAGCATTTT
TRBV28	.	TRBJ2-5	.	CASSFRGRSQETQYF	TGTGCCAGCAGTTTCCGGGGAAGGTCTCAAGAGACCCAGTACTTC
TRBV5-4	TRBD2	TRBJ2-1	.	CASSLDLSGRAFNEQFF	TGTGCCAGCAGCTTAGACCTTAGCGGGAGGGCCTTCAATGAGCAGTTCTTC
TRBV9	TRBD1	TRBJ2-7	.	CASSVEGGRSYEQYF	TGTGCCAGCAGCGTAGAAGGGGGCAGGTCCTACGAGCAGTACTTC
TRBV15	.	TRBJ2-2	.	CATSRTVGVGTGELFF	TGTGCCACCAGCCGGACCGTCGGGGTGGGCACCGGGGAGCTGTTTTTT
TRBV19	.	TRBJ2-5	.	CASTPPGGRETQYF	TGTGCCAGTACCCCCCCCGGGGGGCGGGAGACCCAGTACTTC
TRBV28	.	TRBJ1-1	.	CASTPGSATVNTEAFF	TGTGCCAGCACCCCTGGTAGCGCGACGGTGAACACTGAAGCTTTCTTT
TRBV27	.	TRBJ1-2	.	CASSSHDYGYTF	TGTGCCAGCAGTTCTCATGATTATGGCTACACCTTC
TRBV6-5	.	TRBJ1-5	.	CASNAGVGQPQHF	TGTGCCAGCAACGCAGGGGTAGGTCAGCCCCAGCATTTT
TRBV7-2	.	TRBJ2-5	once	CASSLKRANKETQYF	TGTGCCAGCAGCTTAAAGCGGGCGAACAAAGAGACCCAGTACTTC
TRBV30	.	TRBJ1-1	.	CAWSVLDAFF	TGTGCCTGGAGTGTACTGGACGCTTTCTTT
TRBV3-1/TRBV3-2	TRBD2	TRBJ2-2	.	CASSPERGHTGELFF	TGTGCCAGCAGCCCGGAGCGGGGTCACACCGGGGAGCTGTTTTTT
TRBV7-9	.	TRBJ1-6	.	CASSKQGSPYNSPLHF	TGTGCCAGCAGCAAACAGGGTAGCCCCTATAATTCACCCCTCCACTTT